This TCR beta chain was recovered during a study of OX40 agonist ivuxolimab in advanced cancers. Overall study context: With a range of roughly 20 to 80, age averaged about 58 years, and nearly 85% were male. Three patients, one with hepatocellular carcinoma and two with cutaneous melanoma, responded partially. Study-level points and caveats: At 0.1 to 3.0 mg/kg, CD4+ and CD8+ blood T cells expanded clonally by week 6.

A word on this clone: Its antigen remains unknown.

Some clones are missing from TCRdb's copy, which holds only in-frame ones; the method was immunoSEQ multiplex PCR. The data hold under 80,000 clones, with around 90% observed a single time. V was pared by 6 bases and J by 7 bases, with 16 bases between. The CDR3 spans 14 residues. From germline, CDR1 is MNHEY and CDR2 SMNVEV (reference sequence). Prior autoimmune disease or systemic immunosuppression barred patients. The source material was CD4+ or CD8+ T cells sorted from blood, sampled in a trial of the OX40 agonist ivuxolimab. The sequence derives from an adult with an advanced solid tumor such as melanoma, head and neck, liver or kidney cancer. The J gene is TRBJ2-1, the V gene TRBV27, with D possibly being TRBD2 (7 bases). CDR3 in amino acids: CASSLRGGGNEQFF. The CDR3 bases are TGTGCCAGCAGCTTAAGGGGGGGAGGGAATGAGCAGTTCTTC.